Below, one TCR beta chain is given with its context. Authors' data handling: Amplifying reference gene primers gave estimates of nucleated cell counts. The assay was immunoSEQ multiplex PCR, and TCRdb's table has in-frame clones only and misses some. The V and J calls and clone size come from that table; D and trimming were worked out from the DNA. The data contain approximately 38,000 clones, 70% to 90% of them seen just once; the ten biggest clones take up about 4.9%. This CDR3 comprises 15 residues. Germline V lookup: CDR1 SNHLY, CDR2 FYNNEI. With 6 bases clipped from V and 1 base from J, the junction kept 2 bases outside the gene matches. The data derive from a study of blood T cell repertoires in COVID-19.

The origin of this receptor is a woman between 70 and 85 years old with active COVID-19. The chain uses TRBV2 and TRBJ2-5; TRBD2 aligns across 13 bases. The specimen sequenced was peripheral blood. CDR3 coding DNA: TGTGCCAGCAGGAGGACTAGCGGGGGCCAAGAGACCCAGTACTTC. It yields the protein CASRRTSGGQETQYF. Supplemented by reference TRBV2 and TRBJ2-5, the full variable domain reads EPEVTQTPSHQVTQMGQEVILRCVPISNHLYFYWYRQILGQKVEFLVSFYNNEISEKSEIFDDQFSVERPDGSNFTLKIRSTKLEDSAMYFCASRRTSGGQETQYFGPGTRLLVL.